The 9 T cell receptor beta chains presented below share a single source sample, sequenced in a study of blood T cell repertoires in COVID-19 (dated by TCRdb to 2018 to 2021). Libraries came from the immunoSEQ multiplex PCR assay. TCRdb's version of the immuneACCESS table is confined to in-frame rearrangements and falls short of the full clone set. An unresolved V gene accounts for under half of the shortfall where checked; the remainder is of unknown origin. The sample table holds roughly 250,000 clones, of which 75% to 95% were seen once. The top ten clonotypes cover approximately 2.6% of the sample. What was sequenced was peripheral blood. The receptors come from a person aged 18-30 years with COVID-19, enrolled during active disease.

V and J are TRBV4-1 and TRBJ1-1, with TRBD1 matching over 8 bases. Germline CDR1 and CDR2: MGHRA and YSYEKL. The length of the CDR3 is 15 residues. V trimming: 3 bases; J trimming: 5 bases; junction bases outside the gene matches: 8. The CDR3 reads CASSHRTGTSTEAFF. In DNA, the CDR3 is TGCGCCAGCAGCCATAGGACAGGGACAAGTACTGAAGCTTTCTTT.

This chain connects TRBV23-1 to TRBJ2-1; the match to TRBD1 covers 7 bases. TRBV23-1 is labeled an ORF, and its function is uncertain. With V trimmed by 4 bases and J by 4 bases, 7 bases remained unmatched. The CDR3 totals 15 residues. The CDR3 DNA is TGCGCCAGCAGTCTGGAGAACAGGGGTTACAATGAGCAGTTCTTC. Encoded protein: CASSLENRGYNEQFF.

The chain couples TRBV6-5 to TRBJ2-1, with TRBD1 identical over 8 bases. The CDR3 is made up of 15 amino acids. Germline V lookup: CDR1 MNHEY, CDR2 SVGAGI. The J segment lost 3 bases and the V segment lost 6 bases, leaving 7 bases of the junction unmatched. CDR3 bases: TGTGCCAGCAGCACGTCCGGGACAGGCTACAATGAGCAGTTCTTC. Translation: CASSTSGTGYNEQFF.

The V call is TRBV12-1, the J call TRBJ2-7; the table's D gene call, TRBD2, was not cross checked with the DNA. TRBV12-1 is recorded as a pseudogene. CDR3 size: 16 residues. The CDR3 here is CASSSTSGRFLYEQYF. CDR3 DNA sequence: TGTGCCAGCAGCTCGACTAGCGGGAGGTTCCTCTACGAGCAGTACTTC.

This chain joins TRBV3-1 (or the pseudogene TRBV3-2) and TRBJ2-7; 7 bases map to TRBD1. Germline V CDR1 and CDR2: LGHDT, YNNKEL (reference sequence). This CDR3 has 14 residues. After removal of 5 bases from V and 4 bases from J, the junction contained 8 bases not matched to a gene. DNA of the CDR3: TGTGCCAGCAGCTTGGGGACAGTCCCTTACGAGCAGTACTTC. Translating gives CASSLGTVPYEQYF.

This rearrangement joins TRBV3-1 (or the pseudogene TRBV3-2) to TRBJ1-4, with TRBD1 matching 7 bases. The CDR3 has 13 residues. Germline V lookup: CDR1 LGHDT, CDR2 YNNKEL (reference sequence). J lost 8 bases, V lost 11 bases, and 11 bases had no gene match. CDR3: CASQTGSGEKLFF. The CDR3 coding sequence is TGTGCCTCCCAGACAGGGTCAGGCGAAAAACTGTTTTTT.

The CDR3 bases are TGTGCCAGTACCGGGACAGGGGGCATAGAGACCCAGTACTTC. Translating it yields CASTGTGGIETQYF. V gene TRBV19 combines with J gene TRBJ2-5; 12 bases are shared with TRBD1. The CDR3 sequence is 14 residues long. CDR1 is LNHDA, CDR2 SQIVND, per germline (reference sequence). Unmatched junction bases numbered 4, after V lost 7 bases and J lost 4 bases.

This clone was observed once. The chain recombines TRBV28 with TRBJ1-2; 9 bases line up with TRBD1. Germline-derived CDR1 and CDR2 are MDHEN and SYDVKM. CDR3 length equals 14 residues. The trim removed 6 bases at V and 4 bases at J, leaving 6 bases unmatched. The CDR3, as DNA: TGTGCCAGCAGGGGGACAGGGTTTGCCTATGGCTACACCTTC. Its protein product is CASRGTGFAYGYTF.

The chain links TRBV9 to TRBJ2-5; 7 nucleotides line up with TRBD1. V trimming: 4 bases; J trimming: 3 bases; junction bases outside the gene matches: 9. Germline CDR1 reads SGDLS; CDR2 reads YYNGEE. The CDR3 has 15 amino acids. The CDR3 DNA reads TGTGCCAGCAGCATTACCGCCGGGACAGAAGAGACCCAGTACTTC. Translating gives CASSITAGTEETQYF.